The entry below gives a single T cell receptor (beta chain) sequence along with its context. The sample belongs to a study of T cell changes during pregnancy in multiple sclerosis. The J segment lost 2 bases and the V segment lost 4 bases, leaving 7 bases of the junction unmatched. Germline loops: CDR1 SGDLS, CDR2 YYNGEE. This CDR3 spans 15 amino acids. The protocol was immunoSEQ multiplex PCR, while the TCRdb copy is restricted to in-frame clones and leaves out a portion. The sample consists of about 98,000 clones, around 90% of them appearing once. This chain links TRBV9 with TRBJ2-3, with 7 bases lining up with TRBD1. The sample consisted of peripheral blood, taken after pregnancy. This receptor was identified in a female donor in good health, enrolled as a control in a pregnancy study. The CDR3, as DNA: TGTGCCAGCAGCCCCTTTCAGGGGGACACAGATACGCAGTATTTT. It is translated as CASSPFQGDTDTQYF.